This TCR beta chain derives from a study of early T cells in non-severe SARS-CoV-2 infection. This clonotype was picked up many times. Looked up from germline, CDR1 is SGHRS and CDR2 is YFSETQ. V lost 0 bases, J lost 1 base, and 14 bases lay in between. The CDR3 consists of 17 residues. Individual cDNA molecules received unique molecular identifiers during library preparation. Each CDR3 protein gets one entry after TCRdb re-called the 5' RACE reads with MiXCR. The sample lists 68,000 or so distinct CDR3 sequences, 12% occurring once. V gene TRBV5-1 combines with J gene TRBJ1-3; D uncertain. The receptor's source is an adult who was a healthcare worker with PCR-confirmed SARS-CoV-2 infection or an uninfected control (not recorded which). Sequencing used whole blood. CDR3 protein: CASSLGAVGTSGNTIYF. In nucleotides, the CDR3 is TGCGCCAGCAGCTTGGGGGCGGTAGGAACTTCTGGAAACACCATATATTTT.